This T cell receptor beta chain is drawn from a study of CD8 T cells in ankylosing spondylitis. From germline, CDR1 is SGDLS and CDR2 YYNGEE. The CDR3 contains 16 residues. Trimming took 0 bases from V and 2 from J, leaving 11 bases between them. Molecular-barcoded quantitative 5'-RACE produced these TCR beta libraries. TCRdb used MiXCR to reprocess the 5' RACE reads, holding one entry per CDR3 protein. Among some 30,000 distinct CDR3 sequences listed, about 7.2% were seen once. Whole-study findings and limits: Peripheral blood samples showed relatively rare disease-linked clones, and these clones were CD8+. Significantly higher representation of disease-linked clones was reported for matched ankylosing spondylitis synovial fluid. About 8 highly homologous variants made up a TCR beta motif that seemed to typify ankylosing spondylitis blood.

This clonotype was picked up many times. Its matching antigen is unknown. What was sequenced was blood, either unsorted or a sorted T cell fraction (not recorded which). This sequence was found in a male donor with ankylosing spondylitis or in good health (not recorded which). This chain joins TRBV9 and TRBJ1-4, with D tentatively TRBD1 (6 bases). The CDR3 bases are TGTGCCAGCAGCGTAGGTTTGGGGGCCACTAATGAAAAACTGTTTTTT. This encodes CASSVGLGATNEKLFF.